This T cell receptor (beta chain) was captured by sequencing in a study of blood T cell repertoires in COVID-19. Overall study context: In each case, the material was cDNA or gDNA derived from T cells, B-cell-depleted T cells, or PBMCs.

Seattle's cohort entered during active infection and was followed longitudinally. The repertoire was sequenced with immunoSEQ multiplex PCR; TCRdb's copy has only in-frame clones and lacks some. This sample has hundreds of thousands of clones, with around 84% found just once. The CDR3 consists of 14 residues. Trimming took 5 bases from V and 4 from J, leaving 12 bases between them. CDR1 is MDHEN and CDR2 is SYDVKM in the germline V gene. The TCR was taken from a man in his forties or fifties with COVID-19, enrolled during active disease. The chain employs TRBV28 and TRBJ1-3; D gene ambiguous. Sequenced material: peripheral blood. DNA for the CDR3: TGTGCCAGCAGTGATAGAGTTTTGGGAAACACCATATATTTT. Translated: CASSDRVLGNTIYF.